The T cell receptor (beta chain) under discussion was sequenced for a study of vaccination and CD4 T cells after COVID-19. Study information: Collection of post-COVID samples occurred a median approximately 100 days after diagnosis, spanning a range of 35 to 161.

Study-wide results and limits: Convalescent patients' clones that were vaccine-specific were spike mono-reactive in 304 of 307 cases.

CD4+ T cells that had been cultured provided DNA sequenced with the Oncomine TCR Beta short-read assay. Extraction of genomic DNA was performed on cultured CD4+ T cells. One entry per CDR3 protein results from TCRdb running MiXCR on the PCR reads. The table includes around 3,900 distinct CDR3 sequences, 40% to 45% detected once. The treatment here: 10-day PBMC culture with coronavirus spike peptide pools or control peptides (ViraFEST assay). This clonotype was detected only a few times. The antigen remains unidentified. Sequenced sample: CD4+ T cells from blood, cultured in vitro. The sequence came from a human donor who had recovered from COVID-19.

The CDR3 DNA follows: TGTGCCAGCAGTACAGACAGGGGCACTGAAGCTTTCTTT. Its protein product is CASSTDRGTEAFF. The gene calls are TRBV6-1 and TRBJ1-1; 8 nucleotides agree with TRBD1. Per germline, CDR1 MNHNS and CDR2 SASEGT. This CDR3 region has 13 residues. The junction had 3 bases not matched to a gene; V was cut back by 5 bases and J by 4 bases.